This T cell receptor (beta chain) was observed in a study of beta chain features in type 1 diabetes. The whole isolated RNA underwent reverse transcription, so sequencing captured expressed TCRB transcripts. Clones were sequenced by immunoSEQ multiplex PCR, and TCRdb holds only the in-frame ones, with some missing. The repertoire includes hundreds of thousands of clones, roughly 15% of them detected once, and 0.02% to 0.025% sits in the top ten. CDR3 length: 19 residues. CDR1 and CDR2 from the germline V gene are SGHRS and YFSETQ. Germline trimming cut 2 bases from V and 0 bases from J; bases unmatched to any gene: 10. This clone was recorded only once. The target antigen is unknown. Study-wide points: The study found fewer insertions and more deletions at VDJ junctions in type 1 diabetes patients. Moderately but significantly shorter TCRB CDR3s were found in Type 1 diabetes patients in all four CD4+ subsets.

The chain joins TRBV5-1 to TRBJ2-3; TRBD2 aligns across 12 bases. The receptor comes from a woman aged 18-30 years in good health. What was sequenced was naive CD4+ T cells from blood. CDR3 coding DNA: TGCGCCAGCAGCTTCCCTATGTATGGGACTAGCGGGAGCACAGATACGCAGTATTTT. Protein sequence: CASSFPMYGTSGSTDTQYF. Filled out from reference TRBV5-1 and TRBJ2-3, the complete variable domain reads KAGVTQTPRYLIKTRGQQVTLSCSPISGHRSVSWYQQTPGQGLQFLFEYFSETQRNKGNFPGRFSGRQFSNSRSEMNVSTLELGDSALYLCASSFPMYGTSGSTDTQYFGPGTRLTVL.